What follows are 30 T cell receptor beta chains derived from one specimen sequenced in a study of beta chain features in type 1 diabetes. Sequencing targeted expressed TCRB transcripts, as all isolated RNA had been reverse transcribed. Measured with immunoSEQ multiplex PCR; TCRdb has only the in-frame clones, and not every one. The sample consists of around 14,000 clones, more than 70% of them appearing once. Overall study findings and caveats: Shorter TCRB CDR3s, moderately but significantly so, were found in Type 1 diabetes patients in all four CD4+ subsets.

Which antigens these TCRs recognize remains unknown. Material: stem cell memory CD4+ T cells from blood. All receptors derive from a woman aged 18-29 years with type 1 diabetes.

A single count supports this clone. The J gene is TRBJ2-7, the V gene TRBV7-2, with 9 bases lining up with TRBD2. The CDR3 extends over 15 amino acids. Unmatched junction bases numbered 5, after V lost 1 base and J lost 4 bases. Germline V gives CDR1 SGHTA, CDR2 FQGNSA. The chain's CDR3 is CASSLGAGGPYEQYV. CDR3 bases: TGTGCCAGCAGCTTAGGGGCGGGAGGGCCGTACGAGCAGTACGTC.

CDR3 loop: CASRFGQADNYGYTF. The CDR3 DNA reads TGTGCCAGCAGATTCGGACAGGCTGATAACTATGGCTACACCTTC. The chain links TRBV6-1 to TRBJ1-2; 7 bases agree with TRBD1. Germline V gives CDR1 MNHNS, CDR2 SASEGT. This CDR3 region has 15 residues. After removal of 6 bases from V and 1 base from J, the junction contained 8 bases not matched to a gene.

This chain connects TRBV18 to TRBJ2-7, with TRBD1 matching 7 bases. The CDR3 consists of 14 residues. Per the germline V gene, CDR1 is KGHSH and CDR2 is LQKENI. The V gene end was trimmed by 4 bases and the J gene end by 5 bases; junction bases not matched to a gene: 8. The CDR3 DNA sequence: TGTGCCAGCTCACGAACGACAGGGCCCGACGAGCAGTACTTC. Its protein is CASSRTTGPDEQYF.

For the CDR3, the DNA is TGTGCCAGCAGGGACTCCTACACTGAAGCTTTCTTT. Protein sequence: CASRDSYTEAFF. The chain uses TRBV28 and TRBJ1-1; unclear D gene. V lost 6 bases and J 3 bases, leaving 8 bases between the germline ends. The CDR3 has 12 residues. Per germline, CDR1 MDHEN and CDR2 SYDVKM.

The V gene is TRBV5-4, the J gene TRBJ2-1; 8 positions match TRBD2. Per germline, CDR1 SGHNT and CDR2 YYREEE (reference sequence). The CDR3 is made up of 15 amino acids. Unmatched junction bases numbered 7, after V lost 2 bases and J lost 6 bases. The CDR3 DNA follows: TGTGCCAGCAGCTTTCGTCTAGCGGGTGTCAATGAGCAGTTCTTC. Translated, it gives CASSFRLAGVNEQFF.

The chain recombines TRBV6-5 with TRBJ1-1; 8 bases agree with TRBD1. Germline V CDR1 and CDR2: MNHEY, SVGAGI. The CDR3 covers 14 residues. The ends lost 5 bases at V and 0 bases at J; junction bases unmatched: 2. The CDR3 bases are TGTGCCAGCAGTCGGGGACAGGTGAACACTGAAGCTTTCTTT. It translates to CASSRGQVNTEAFF.

This chain connects TRBV11-3 to TRBJ1-2; TRBD1 agrees at 7 bases. This CDR3 has 13 residues. The germline V gene encodes CDR1 SGHNT and CDR2 YENEEA. The V and J ends lost 8 bases and 3 bases, in that order; junction bases with no gene match: 6. CDR3 sequence: CASVAGTDYGYTF. Here the CDR3 DNA reads TGTGCCAGCGTCGCCGGGACAGACTATGGCTACACCTTC. The whole variable domain, filled in from reference TRBV11-3 and TRBJ1-2, reads EAGVVQSPRYKIIEKKQPVAFWCNPISGHNTLYWYLQNLGQGPELLIRYENEEAVDDSQLPKDRFSAERLKGVDSTLKIQPAELGDSAVYLCASVAGTDYGYTFGSGTRLTVV.

This clone showed up just a few times. The CDR3 here is CASSYSGTHNNEQFF. Written as DNA, the CDR3 is TGTGCCAGCAGTTACAGTGGGACTCACAACAATGAGCAGTTCTTC. The J gene is TRBJ2-1, the V gene TRBV6-6; maybe TRBD2 (6 bases). The CDR3 spans 15 residues. Trimming pared 2 bases from V and 5 bases from J, leaving 13 bases between. Looked up from germline, CDR1 is MNHNY and CDR2 is SVGAGI (reference sequence).

The chain links TRBV28 to TRBJ2-5, with D maybe TRBD2 (6 bases). This CDR3 has 11 residues. Looked up from germline, CDR1 is MDHEN and CDR2 is SYDVKM. This CDR3 is CAVGGALTQYF. CDR3 sequence (DNA): TGTGCTGTAGGAGGGGCGTTGACCCAGTACTTC.

The chain joins TRBV5-1 to TRBJ2-3; tentatively, D is TRBD1 (6 bases). Germline lookup yields CDR1 SGHRS and CDR2 YFSETQ. The V end was cut by 0 bases, the J end by 6 bases, with 14 bases between. The CDR3 consists of 15 residues. Here the CDR3 DNA reads TGCGCCAGCAGCTTGGTCCCCGGGACATCGGATACGCAGTATTTT. Its translation is CASSLVPGTSDTQYF.

The chain joins TRBV9 to TRBJ2-1; 9 bases are shared with TRBD2. Trimming cost V 4 bases and J 7 bases; bases outside gene matches: 12. The CDR3 is made up of 16 amino acids. Per the germline V gene, CDR1 is SGDLS and CDR2 is YYNGEE. The CDR3 spells CASSSRGSGRWNEQFF. DNA for the CDR3: TGTGCCAGCAGCTCTCGTGGTAGCGGGAGATGGAATGAGCAGTTCTTC. The whole variable domain, filled in from reference TRBV9 and TRBJ2-1, reads DSGVTQTPKHLITATGQRVTLRCSPRSGDLSVYWYQQSLDQGLQFLIQYYNGEERAKGNILERFSAQQFPDLHSELNLSSLELGDSALYFCASSSRGSGRWNEQFFGPGTRLTVL.

This rearrangement joins TRBV5-6 to TRBJ2-1, with TRBD1 matching over 7 bases. The CDR3 runs 15 residues. The trim removed 0 bases at V and 0 bases at J, leaving 0 bases unmatched. The V gene's germline CDR1 is SGHDT and CDR2 YYEEEE. CDR3 DNA sequence: TGTGCCAGCAGCTTGGGACAGGGCTCCTACAATGAGCAGTTCTTC. Its protein is CASSLGQGSYNEQFF. The whole variable domain, remainder taken from reference TRBV5-6 and TRBJ2-1, is DAGVTQSPTHLIKTRGQQVTLRCSPKSGHDTVSWYQQALGQGPQFIFQYYEEEERQRGNFPDRFSGHQFPNYSSELNVNALLLGDSALYLCASSLGQGSYNEQFFGPGTRLTVL.

This chain connects TRBV7-8 to TRBJ1-1; D remains unclear. The CDR3 loop spans 17 amino acids. V was trimmed by 2 bases and J by 6 bases, leaving 22 bases between them. Per germline, CDR1 SGHVS and CDR2 FQNEAQ. For the CDR3, the DNA is TGTGCCAGCAGCTTATTGACAAGAGGGCCCCCTAGCTCTGAAGCTTTCTTT. It translates to CASSLLTRGPPSSEAFF.

The chain carries TRBV12-5 and TRBJ2-1, with 7 bases that match TRBD2. CDR1 LGHNT and CDR2 FRNRAP come from the germline V gene. Unmatched junction bases numbered 8, after V lost 0 bases and J lost 6 bases. CDR3 length: 16 residues. CDR3 amino acids: CASGLVLSGRANEQFF. CDR3 in DNA: TGTGCTAGTGGTTTGGTTCTCTCGGGGAGGGCCAATGAGCAGTTCTTC.

The rearrangement links TRBV5-1 to TRBJ2-7; 12 nucleotides align to TRBD2. Germline V gene sequence: CDR1 SGHRS, CDR2 YFSETQ. V was clipped by 4 bases and J by 2 bases; unmatched bases: 7. The CDR3 runs 16 residues. The CDR3 DNA reads TGCGCCAGCAGCCCGGGACTAGCGGGTTTAACCTACGAGCAGTACTTC. Translation gives CASSPGLAGLTYEQYF.

The chain is built from TRBV28 and TRBJ2-5, with 9 nucleotides matching TRBD2. The ends lost 8 bases at V and 5 bases at J; junction bases unmatched: 9. Germline V gene data show CDR1 as MDHEN and CDR2 as SYDVKM. This CDR3 region has 14 residues. The CDR3 spells CASSLAGAGETQYF. In DNA form, the CDR3 reads TGTGCCAGCTCCTTAGCGGGAGCGGGGGAGACCCAGTACTTC. The whole variable domain, remainder taken from reference TRBV28 and TRBJ2-5, is DVKVTQSSRYLVKRTGEKVFLECVQDMDHENMFWYRQDPGLGLRLIYFSYDVKMKEKGDIPEGYSVSREKKERFSLILESASTNQTSMYLCASSLAGAGETQYFGPGTRLLVL.

This chain joins TRBV7-2 and TRBJ2-3, with D possibly matching TRBD2 (6 bases). Germline CDR1 reads SGHTA; CDR2 reads FQGNSA. The CDR3 consists of 14 residues. V lost 0 bases to trimming and J lost 9 bases, with 13 bases between them. CDR3 sequence (DNA): TGTGCCAGCAGCTTAGCGTGGGGGACTGAAACGCAGTATTTT. Amino acids: CASSLAWGTETQYF.

In this sample, this clone turned up once. The CDR3 bases are TGTGCCAGCAGTAAGAGACAGGGCGCCTACAATGAGCAGTTCTTC. Translating gives CASSKRQGAYNEQFF. This sequence joins TRBV6-5 and TRBJ2-1; TRBD1 agrees at 7 bases. With V trimmed by 5 bases and J by 2 bases, 6 bases remained unmatched. Germline V gives CDR1 MNHEY, CDR2 SVGAGI. The CDR3 has 15 amino acids.

The CDR3 spells CASSLGSGNNEQFF. As DNA, the CDR3 is TGTGCCAGCAGCTTAGGGTCGGGAAACAATGAGCAGTTCTTC. This sequence joins TRBV11-2 and TRBJ2-1, with D tentatively TRBD2 (5 bases). CDR3 length: 14 residues. V lost 1 base and J lost 5, with 9 bases in between. Germline loops: CDR1 SGHAT, CDR2 FQNNGV.

This clone was counted a few times. This chain uses TRBV29-1 with TRBJ2-5, with D hard to call. CDR3 length: 12 amino acids. V shed 3 bases and J shed 1 base, with 6 bases lying between them. Germline V lookup: CDR1 SQVTM, CDR2 ANQGSEA. The CDR3 spells CSVEIVQETQYF. The CDR3 region has the DNA TGCAGCGTTGAGATAGTCCAAGAGACCCAGTACTTC.

The chain joins TRBV6-1 to TRBJ2-7, with 7 bases matching TRBD1. This CDR3 contains 15 residues. The germline CDR1 and CDR2 sequences are MNHNS and SASEGT. V was clipped by 7 bases and J by 3 bases; unmatched bases: 12. Here the CDR3 DNA reads TGTGCCAGCACTACGAATTGGGACAGATTCTACGAGCAGTACTTC. It codes for CASTTNWDRFYEQYF.

V gene TRBV7-8 combines with J gene TRBJ2-2, with a possible D match to TRBD2 (5 bases). Germline V gives CDR1 SGHVS, CDR2 FQNEAQ. Trimming took off 7 bases at V and 1 base at J, with 16 bases between the two ends. This CDR3 has 16 amino acids. The DNA of the CDR3 is TGTGCCAGCACTCGGGGTGGCGGGCTGAACACCGGGGAGCTGTTTTTT. Translated, it gives CASTRGGGLNTGELFF.

V usage is TRBV27 and J usage is TRBJ2-3, with TRBD2 identical over 7 bases. This CDR3 spans 16 amino acids. The ends lost 2 bases at V and 4 bases at J; junction bases unmatched: 9. Germline V gives CDR1 MNHEY, CDR2 SMNVEV (reference sequence). This chain's CDR3 is CASSLIPASGPDTQYF. The DNA for the CDR3 is TGTGCCAGCAGTTTAATTCCCGCTAGCGGCCCAGATACGCAGTATTTT.

This clone has a single count. The genes are TRBV30 and TRBJ2-4; maybe TRBD1 (5 bases). The V end was cut by 1 base, the J end by 12 bases, with 16 bases between. This CDR3 has 13 residues. Germline V lookup: CDR1 GTSNPN, CDR2 SVGIG (reference sequence). CDR3 coding DNA: TGTGCCTGGAGTGAAAGAAGATGGACACCTCAGTACTTC. Protein product: CAWSERRWTPQYF.

The V gene is TRBV2, the J gene TRBJ2-1, with 10 nucleotides matching TRBD2. Germline CDR1 SNHLY, CDR2 FYNNEI. The CDR3 is 17 amino acids. Trimming at V came to 5 bases and at J to 4 bases, leaving 11 bases not matched to a gene. Here the CDR3 reads CASSQLSGRLGYNEQFF. In nucleotides, the CDR3 is TGTGCCAGCAGTCAACTTAGCGGGAGGCTCGGATACAATGAGCAGTTCTTC.

The rearrangement links TRBV5-6 to TRBJ2-1, with 10 bases matching TRBD2. The V gene's germline CDR1 is SGHDT and CDR2 YYEEEE. Trimming took 0 bases from V and 7 from J; bases not matched to a gene: 4. The CDR3 is 15 amino acids. This chain's CDR3 is CASSLAGAGGNEQFF. CDR3 coding DNA: TGTGCCAGCAGCTTGGCCGGAGCGGGAGGGAATGAGCAGTTCTTC.

This clone has just a few counts. This sequence joins TRBV5-4 and TRBJ2-3; a possible D gene is TRBD2 (5 bases). The germline gives CDR1 SGHNT, CDR2 YYREEE (reference sequence). The CDR3 is made up of 12 amino acids. V shed 4 bases and J shed 5 bases, with 8 bases lying between them. Here the CDR3 reads CASSRRGDTQYF. In DNA, the CDR3 is TGTGCCAGCAGCCGTCGGGGAGATACGCAGTATTTT.

This clone was counted between two and nine times. The chain recombines TRBV14 with TRBJ2-7; 7 bases are shared with TRBD1. J gave up 1 base and V 0 bases, and 6 bases lay outside the gene matches. CDR1 is SGHDN and CDR2 is FVKESK in the germline V gene. This CDR3 is 16 amino acids long. The CDR3 loop is CASSQDRQGRSYEQYV. CDR3 coding DNA: TGTGCCAGCAGCCAAGATCGACAGGGTAGGTCCTACGAGCAGTACGTC.

CDR3 DNA sequence: TGTGCCAGCAGCTTAGGGGGGGGCACTGAAGCTTTCTTT. Translation gives CASSLGGGTEAFF. The chain carries TRBV7-2 and TRBJ1-1; maybe TRBD1 (5 bases). V lost 1 base to trimming and J lost 4 bases, with 7 bases between them. Germline V gene sequence: CDR1 SGHTA, CDR2 FQGNSA. CDR3 size: 13 residues.

The chain carries TRBV7-8 and TRBJ2-5, with 8 bases fitting TRBD2. Trimming cost V 3 bases and J 5 bases; bases outside gene matches: 14. CDR1 and CDR2 from the germline V gene are SGHVS and FQNEAQ. The CDR3 is made up of 17 amino acids. The chain's CDR3 is CASSLSGRVPMGETQYF. The CDR3 bases are TGTGCCAGCAGCTTGAGCGGGAGAGTCCCGATGGGGGAGACCCAGTACTTC.